The clone carrying this T cell receptor (beta chain) was seen a few times. 60 Vbeta and 13 Jbeta primers were used in PCR. Clones were read by immunoSEQ multiplex PCR, and TCRdb kept only the in-frame ones, dropping some. The profile covers 180,000 or so clones, with approximately 9.5% appearing a single time and 1% to 1.5% taken by the ten largest. This sample stems from a study of cytomegalovirus exposure and HLA in healthy donors. What was sequenced was PBMCs. This clonotype was sampled from a woman aged 25 to 39 in good health and CMV-seropositive.

CDR3 protein: CASSQGRLAGGELFF. The CDR3 DNA reads as TGCGCCAGCAGCCAAGGTCGCCTAGCTGGCGGGGAGCTGTTTTTT. The V call is TRBV4-1, the J call TRBJ2-2; perhaps TRBD2 as D (5 bases). Germline V CDR1 and CDR2: MGHRA, YSYEKL. The CDR3 is made up of 15 amino acids. Trimming stripped 1 base from V and 7 bases from J, with 13 bases between.